Reported below is one T cell receptor (beta chain). The data originate from a study of technical replicates of blood from several donors. Using immunoSEQ multiplex PCR, the repertoire was profiled, and TCRdb retains in-frame clones only, with some absent. Among about 59,000 clones listed, about 93% were seen once. The V segment lost 2 bases and the J segment 4 bases; nucleotides outside the gene matches: 5. There are 15 residues in the CDR3. CDR1 and CDR2 (germline): SGHDT, YYEEEE. The V call is TRBV5-6, the J call TRBJ1-1; 10 bases are shared with TRBD1. Sample: PBMCs. The sequence derives from a human donor in good health. Some clones in this sample may be carry-over from other donors' samples. The chain's CDR3 is CASSFDRGLVTEAFF. The CDR3 DNA follows: TGTGCCAGCAGCTTTGACAGGGGGCTCGTCACTGAAGCTTTCTTT.